This TCR beta chain stems from a study of regulatory T cells in long-lasting Graves disease. Points from the study as a whole: The study found TRBV28, TRBJ1-2 and TRBJ2-5 favored in persistent disease.

Time point noted: persistent/refractory GD, antithyroid drugs over 5 years with positive TRAb. The authors made the TCR library using RNA they extracted from PBMCs. Concerning this clonotype: Its cognate antigen is unknown.

Both iRepertoire HTBI primers and Arm-PCR of CDR3 regions were used to build the TCR beta libraries. Each CDR3 protein gets one entry after TCRdb re-called the multiplex PCR reads with MiXCR. The sample records hundreds of thousands of distinct CDR3 sequences, around 20% being singletons. The germline V gene has CDR1 MGHRA and CDR2 YSYEKL. There are 15 residues in the CDR3. The ends were cut back, 1 base at V and 11 bases at J, with 17 bases in the middle. Sequenced here: peripheral blood mononuclear cells (PBMCs), sampled when the disease was refractory, from a patient treated with antithyroid drugs. This clonotype was sampled from a female donor with Graves disease. The J gene is TRBJ1-4, the V gene TRBV4-1, with a tentative D call TRBD1 (5 bases). The CDR3 loop reads CASSQVKKFEGKLFF. CDR3 DNA: TGCGCCAGCAGCCAAGTTAAAAAGTTTGAGGGGAAACTGTTTTTT.